This T cell receptor (beta chain) was recovered during a study of blood T cell repertoires in COVID-19. Overall study context: Spain, Italy and the United States supplied samples that represented acute and convalescent COVID-19. From T cells, B-cell-depleted T cells, or PBMCs came the material, which was cDNA or gDNA.

Clones were sequenced by immunoSEQ multiplex PCR, and TCRdb holds only the in-frame ones, with some missing. The sample has 95,000 to 150,000 clones, about nine tenths seen once; the top ten hold roughly 30%. This clone has just one count. The CDR3 consists of 14 residues. Trimming took 3 bases from V and 2 from J, leaving 8 bases between them. Germline lookup yields CDR1 SEHNR and CDR2 FQNEAQ (reference sequence). V and J are TRBV7-9 and TRBJ1-5; no clear D. The material sequenced was peripheral blood. This clonotype was obtained from a woman in her 70s with acute or convalescent COVID-19. CDR3 amino acids: CASSFGQGNQPQHF. Written as DNA, the CDR3 is TGTGCCAGCAGCTTTGGGCAGGGCAATCAGCCCCAGCATTTT.